This T cell receptor beta chain was captured by sequencing in a study of post-analysis software for immune sequencing data. Study as a whole: Progressive-relapsing, secondary progressive and relapsing-remitting multiple sclerosis were among the disease courses included. Study observations and caveats: Compared with controls, patients had more of about five TRBV segments, including TRBV5-6, TRBV5-1 and TRBV20-1. Relative to controls, patients with multiple sclerosis showed significantly lower normalized Chao1 diversity.

This clonotype occurred a few times. Its antigen remains unknown. cDNA libraries of TCR beta carried unique molecular identifiers. TCRdb itself ran the PCR reads through MiXCR, one entry per CDR3 protein. The top ten hold approximately 4.5% of the sample, which has about 820,000 distinct CDR3 sequences, 53% seen once. This CDR3 region has 14 residues. Germline CDR1 SQVTM, CDR2 ANQGSEA. Trimming took 3 bases from V and 4 from J, leaving 15 bases between them. The sample comprised blood. The chain uses TRBV29-1 and TRBJ2-5, with D perhaps given as TRBD1 or TRBD2 (6 bases each). The clonotype was recovered from a girl aged 5-17 years with multiple sclerosis. This CDR3 reads CSVDAAGGGETQYF. The DNA of the CDR3 is TGCAGCGTTGACGCAGCCGGGGGCGGAGAGACCCAGTACTTC. Combining the CDR3 with reference TRBV29-1 and TRBJ2-5 gives the whole variable domain SAVISQKPSRDICQRGTSLTIQCQVDSQVTMMFWYRQQPGQSLTLIATANQGSEATYESGFVIDKFPISRPNLTFSTLTVSNMSPEDSSIYLCSVDAAGGGETQYFGPGTRLLVL.